Following are 28 T cell receptor beta chains from one sample sequenced in a study of T cells after yellow fever vaccination. MiXCR, applied by TCRdb to the 5' RACE reads, yields one record per CDR3 protein. Of under 55,000 distinct CDR3 sequences listed, more than 6.5% are singletons. The sample here was CD8+ T cells not binding an NS4B(214-222) dextramer, sorted from PBMCs, taken approximately 40 days after the first yellow fever vaccination. These receptor sequences come from a man between 18 and 35 years old who received the YFV17D yellow fever vaccine.

In this sample, this clonotype turned up a few times. The CDR3 reads CASSVMLAGELFF. The CDR3 nucleotides are TGTGCCAGCAGCGTGATGCTCGCCGGGGAGCTGTTTTTT. The rearrangement links TRBV7-2 to TRBJ2-2; D gene uncertain. V lost 5 bases, J lost 6 bases, and 10 bases lay in between. CDR1 is SGHTA, CDR2 FQGNSA, per germline. This CDR3 contains 13 residues.

The chain uses TRBV5-6 and TRBJ1-2; no reliable D call. The CDR3 has 15 amino acids. V lost 1 base, J lost 4 bases, and 14 bases lay in between. Germline-derived CDR1 and CDR2 are SGHDT and YYEEEE. CDR3 coding DNA: TGTGCCAGCAGCTTGCCGGTGGACCTCCTCTATGGCTACACCTTC. It is translated as CASSLPVDLLYGYTF.

This clonotype has a handful of counts. The V call is TRBV4-3, the J call TRBJ2-5; D is undetermined. The germline V gene encodes CDR1 LGHNA and CDR2 YSLEER. V was cut by 0 bases and J by 2 bases, with 4 bases left in between. The CDR3 is 13 amino acids. The CDR3 DNA sequence: TGCGCCAGCAGCCAAGAGGGGCAAGAGACCCAGTACTTC. Translating gives CASSQEGQETQYF.

This clonotype showed up many times. The chain joins TRBV20-1 to TRBJ1-1, with a weak D call TRBD1 (5 bases). Germline V gene data show CDR1 as DFQATT and CDR2 as SNEGSKA (reference sequence). The V end was cut by 6 bases, the J end by 1 base, with 15 bases between. This CDR3 has 14 residues. The CDR3 DNA reads TGCAGTGCGAGTCCTCGGACACCGAACACTGAAGCTTTCTTT. Translated, it gives CSASPRTPNTEAFF.

This clonotype appeared many times. The chain combines TRBV4-1 with TRBJ2-4, with 7 bases identical to TRBD1. This CDR3 region has 18 residues. V dropped 1 base and J dropped 7; count of bases not matched to a gene: 16. CDR1 and CDR2 from the germline V gene are MGHRA and YSYEKL. DNA of the CDR3: TGCGCCAGCAGCCAAGGCCGTTATATAAGCAGGGGGTGGAACATTCAGTACTTC. It yields the protein CASSQGRYISRGWNIQYF.

This clonotype appeared many times. The chain combines TRBV6-5 with TRBJ2-5; D ambiguous. Trimming left V 2 bases short and J 3 bases short, with 7 bases between. CDR1 and CDR2 (germline): MNHEY, SVGAGI. The CDR3 extends over 13 amino acids. CDR3 sequence reads: CASSYDFEETQYF. DNA for the CDR3: TGTGCCAGCAGTTACGACTTCGAAGAGACCCAGTACTTC.

This clonotype has just a few counts. The chain uses TRBV12-3 or TRBV12-4 and TRBJ1-6; D is undetermined. There are 16 residues in the CDR3. V lost 6 bases to trimming and J lost 0 bases, with 12 bases between them. The CDR3 here is CASRRSFSSYNSPLHF. The CDR3 DNA is TGTGCCAGCAGACGATCCTTTAGCTCCTATAATTCACCCCTCCACTTT.

This clonotype was counted between two and nine times. The chain combines TRBV19 with TRBJ1-5; the D is unclear. The CDR3 extends over 13 amino acids. From germline, CDR1 is LNHDA and CDR2 SQIVND (reference sequence). V shed 3 bases and J shed 4 bases, with 7 bases lying between them. The DNA for the CDR3 is TGTGCCAGTAGTATCGAAGGGAATCAGCCCCAGCATTTT. It specifies CASSIEGNQPQHF.

The chain uses TRBV5-1 and TRBJ2-4, with 12 bases fitting TRBD1. This CDR3 region has 16 residues. Germline V gives CDR1 SGHRS, CDR2 YFSETQ. The V segment lost 0 bases and the J segment 5 bases; nucleotides outside the gene matches: 3. The CDR3 here is CASSLAGQGAQNIQYF. In DNA form, the CDR3 reads TGCGCCAGCAGCTTGGCGGGACAGGGGGCCCAAAACATTCAGTACTTC. Full variable domain (missing parts from reference TRBV5-1 and TRBJ2-4): KAGVTQTPRYLIKTRGQQVTLSCSPISGHRSVSWYQQTPGQGLQFLFEYFSETQRNKGNFPGRFSGRQFSNSRSEMNVSTLELGDSALYLCASSLAGQGAQNIQYFGAGTRLSVL.

V and J are TRBV29-1 and TRBJ2-7; D gene unclear. Germline V gives CDR1 SQVTM, CDR2 ANQGSEA. This CDR3 is 11 amino acids long. Between the trimmed V and J ends, which lost 1 base and 9 bases, there was a span of 10 bases. CDR3 sequence: CSVEGPRGQYF. CDR3 nucleotide sequence: TGCAGCGTTGAAGGACCCCGCGGGCAGTACTTC.

A few counts support this clonotype. The chain couples TRBV5-5 to TRBJ1-2; no clear D gene. Between the trimmed V and J ends, which lost 3 bases and 0 bases, there was a span of 15 bases. The V gene's germline CDR1 is SGHKS and CDR2 YYEKEE (reference sequence). This CDR3 is 16 amino acids long. The CDR3, as DNA: TGTGCCAGCAGCTACGGCAGGAGGACGGCTAACTATGGCTACACCTTC. Translating it yields CASSYGRRTANYGYTF.

V gene TRBV4-1 combines with J gene TRBJ1-4; D is uncertain. V gave up 4 bases and J gave up 8 bases, with 17 bases separating them. Germline V gives CDR1 MGHRA, CDR2 YSYEKL. The CDR3 is 15 amino acids. The CDR3 bases are TGCGCCAGCAGCCTAGGAGCCGGGGTTGGCGAAAAACTGTTTTTT. It codes for CASSLGAGVGEKLFF.

This clonotype was picked up many times. The chain is built from TRBV4-1 and TRBJ2-7, with 9 bases identical to TRBD1. Per germline, CDR1 MGHRA and CDR2 YSYEKL. The CDR3 totals 17 residues. The ends lost 2 bases at V and 7 bases at J; junction bases unmatched: 15. The chain's CDR3 is CASSQKAWDRAVLEQYF. The CDR3 coding sequence is TGCGCCAGCAGCCAAAAAGCCTGGGACAGGGCCGTCCTAGAGCAGTACTTC.

The chain has TRBV27 and TRBJ2-7; D may be TRBD1 (7 bases). Germline CDR1 reads MNHEY; CDR2 reads SMNVEV (reference sequence). V was trimmed by 5 bases and J by 6 bases, leaving 14 bases between them. The CDR3 totals 13 residues. The CDR3 DNA reads as TGTGCCAGCAGTCCAGGGGGGTACTGCGAGCAGTACTTC. Amino acids: CASSPGGYCEQYF.

In this sample, this clonotype turned up a few times. The chain uses TRBV29-1 and TRBJ1-4, with D possibly matching TRBD1 (6 bases). From germline, CDR1 is SQVTM and CDR2 ANQGSEA. The CDR3 totals 14 residues. V was shortened by 5 bases and J by 2 bases, with 12 bases between the two germline ends. CDR3 sequence (DNA): TGCAGCGTTCCCTTAGGGGGGACTAATGAAAAACTGTTTTTT. This codes for CSVPLGGTNEKLFF.

This clonotype was counted between two and nine times. This chain links TRBV12-3 or TRBV12-4 with TRBJ2-5, with D uncertain. There are 14 residues in the CDR3. V lost 2 bases, J lost 3 bases, and 10 bases lay in between. This CDR3 is CASSLLVGEETQYF. The CDR3 nucleotides are TGTGCCAGCAGTTTACTTGTCGGAGAAGAGACCCAGTACTTC.

This clonotype was detected many times. The CDR3 spells CASSLNAGHLQETQYF. The CDR3 DNA follows: TGTGCCAGCAGCTTGAACGCAGGGCACTTACAAGAGACCCAGTACTTC. V gene TRBV5-5 combines with J gene TRBJ2-5; D possibly corresponds to TRBD1 (5 bases). V lost 1 base to trimming and J lost 2 bases, with 15 bases between them. The CDR3 consists of 16 residues. CDR1 is SGHKS, CDR2 YYEKEE, per germline (reference sequence). Full variable domain (rest looked up from reference TRBV5-5 and TRBJ2-5): DAGVTQSPTHLIKTRGQQVTLRCSPISGHKSVSWYQQVLGQGPQFIFQYYEKEERGRGNFPDRFSARQFPNYSSELNVNALLLGDSALYLCASSLNAGHLQETQYFGPGTRLLVL.

This clonotype was recorded a few times. The V and J genes are TRBV6-2 or TRBV6-3 and TRBJ2-5; a possible D gene is TRBD2 (5 bases). The V end was cut by 5 bases, the J end by 4 bases, with 11 bases between. This CDR3 is 13 amino acids long. Germline-derived CDR1 and CDR2 are MNHEY and SVGEGT. Here the CDR3 reads CASSHTRLETQYF. The CDR3 DNA is TGTGCCAGCAGTCACACTAGATTAGAGACCCAGTACTTC.

This clonotype was counted a few times. The chain recombines TRBV4-3 with TRBJ2-1, with TRBD2 identical over 9 bases. V shed 0 bases, J shed 8 bases, and the junction held 11 bases outside the gene matches. Germline CDR1 and CDR2: LGHNA and YSLEER. This CDR3 has 17 residues. CDR3 region: CASSQDAPGGGVYEQFF. CDR3 sequence (DNA): TGCGCCAGCAGCCAAGATGCCCCTGGCGGGGGGGTCTATGAGCAGTTCTTC.

In its sample, this clonotype was seen many times. V gene TRBV6-5 combines with J gene TRBJ1-1, with D hard to call. The V gene lost 2 bases and the J gene lost 1 base, with 14 bases spanning the gap. The CDR3 has 16 residues. The V gene's germline CDR1 is MNHEY and CDR2 SVGAGI. CDR3 amino acids: CASSYPDAGQNTEAFF. The CDR3 region has the DNA TGTGCCAGCAGTTACCCCGATGCTGGGCAGAACACTGAAGCTTTCTTT.

This clonotype turned up a few times. CDR3 DNA: TGTGCCAGCAGACTCATGGGGGGGCGGGCTTACGAGCAGTACTTC. This sequence encodes CASRLMGGRAYEQYF. The chain has TRBV12-3 or TRBV12-4 and TRBJ2-7; possibly TRBD2 for D (7 bases). Trimming took 6 bases from V and 4 from J, leaving 19 bases between them. The CDR3 loop spans 15 amino acids.

This clonotype was observed at least ten times. This sequence joins TRBV6-1 and TRBJ1-4; D is unclear. V shed 5 bases and J shed 7 bases, with 14 bases lying between them. Per the germline V gene, CDR1 is MNHNS and CDR2 is SASEGT. The CDR3 has 14 amino acids. In DNA, the CDR3 is TGTGCCAGCAGTCCGCTCGCGGGTGGTGAAAAACTGTTTTTT. As protein: CASSPLAGGEKLFF.

The sample holds a few counts of this clonotype. This rearrangement joins TRBV5-5 to TRBJ1-1; possibly TRBD1 for D (6 bases). This CDR3 is 15 amino acids long. Trimming left V 1 base short and J 4 bases short, with 14 bases between. The germline gives CDR1 SGHKS, CDR2 YYEKEE (reference sequence). CDR3 sequence reads: CASSLYVGAGTEAFF. CDR3 DNA sequence: TGTGCCAGCAGCTTGTATGTGGGGGCCGGCACTGAAGCTTTCTTT.

This clonotype has just a few counts. V and J are TRBV5-1 and TRBJ1-2; no clear D gene. V was clipped by 0 bases and J by 4 bases, with 13 bases between them. Germline V gene lookup returns CDR1 SGHRS and CDR2 YFSETQ. This CDR3 contains 15 residues. The CDR3 reads CASSLAEVSGYGYTF. In nucleotides, the CDR3 is TGCGCCAGCAGCTTGGCCGAGGTTTCGGGCTATGGCTACACCTTC.

The table lists this clonotype with a few counts. The gene calls are TRBV5-1 and TRBJ2-7, with 9 bases that match TRBD2. J gave up 5 bases and V 4 bases, and 10 bases lay outside the gene matches. The CDR3 covers 15 residues. CDR1 is SGHRS and CDR2 is YFSETQ in the germline V gene. The CDR3 loop reads CASSRGLAAPHEQYF. The CDR3 coding sequence is TGCGCCAGCAGCCGGGGACTAGCAGCACCTCACGAGCAGTACTTC. Variable domain in full (rest from reference TRBV5-1 and TRBJ2-7): KAGVTQTPRYLIKTRGQQVTLSCSPISGHRSVSWYQQTPGQGLQFLFEYFSETQRNKGNFPGRFSGRQFSNSRSEMNVSTLELGDSALYLCASSRGLAAPHEQYFGPGTRLTVT.

This clonotype was seen ten or more times. V usage is TRBV20-1 and J usage is TRBJ2-1; tentative D call: TRBD1 (5 bases). The CDR3 is 10 amino acids. V was trimmed by 7 bases and J by 6 bases, leaving 7 bases between them. The V gene's germline CDR1 is DFQATT and CDR2 SNEGSKA (reference sequence). In DNA form, the CDR3 reads TGCAGTGGTGACAGCAATGAGCAGTTCTTC. Translation gives CSGDSNEQFF.

This sequence joins TRBV7-2 and TRBJ2-3, with D perhaps TRBD2 (6 bases). The V gene lost 5 bases and the J gene lost 0 bases, with 9 bases spanning the gap. This CDR3 has 14 amino acids. Per the germline V gene, CDR1 is SGHTA and CDR2 is FQGNSA. This CDR3 reads CASSRRGSTDTQYF. CDR3 DNA: TGTGCCAGCAGCCGGCGGGGAAGCACAGATACGCAGTATTTT.

This clonotype appeared many times. This sequence joins TRBV12-5 and TRBJ2-3, with a possible D match to TRBD2 (5 bases). V was shortened by 3 bases and J by 0 bases, with 7 bases between the two germline ends. The CDR3 loop spans 14 amino acids. From germline, CDR1 is LGHNT and CDR2 FRNRAP. The CDR3 region is CASGFWTSTDTQYF. In nucleotides, the CDR3 is TGTGCTAGTGGTTTCTGGACTAGCACAGATACGCAGTATTTT.